A selection of T cell receptor beta chains follows, all from one sample in a study of T cell responses to AZD1222 COVID-19 vaccine. Some clones are missing from TCRdb's copy, which holds only in-frame ones; the method was immunoSEQ multiplex PCR. This sample has about 110,000 clones, with 90% found just once. Sequenced here: peripheral blood, sampled 28 days after the second AZD1222 dose. All receptors derive from an adult who received the AZD1222 COVID-19 vaccine. Each CDR3 is given with its conserved first and last residue. A D gene is named only where the DNA matches it firmly. A clone size is listed for some rows: how often the clone was seen (once, few, many), or a class if it is expanded.

size: .; D: .; V: TRBV6-1; J: TRBJ1-1; CDR3: CASSEVGRAPEAFF; DNA: TGTGCCAGCAGTGAAGTGGGCAGAGCCCCTGAAGCTTTCTTT
size: .; D: TRBD1; V: TRBV5-4; J: TRBJ1-1; CDR3: CASSLDRGHAEAFF; DNA: TGTGCCAGCAGCCTGGACAGGGGTCATGCTGAAGCTTTCTTT
size: .; D: .; V: TRBV6-5; J: TRBJ1-4; CDR3: CASSYSPVATNEKLFF; DNA: TGTGCCAGCAGTTACTCCCCGGTTGCAACTAATGAAAAACTGTTTTTT
size: .; D: TRBD2; V: TRBV9; J: TRBJ2-5; CDR3: CASSLGTSGQETQYF; DNA: TGTGCCAGCAGCCTTGGGACTAGCGGACAAGAGACCCAGTACTTC
size: .; D: .; V: TRBV18; J: TRBJ2-1; CDR3: CASSQSREPWLVDEQFF; DNA: TGTGCCAGCTCACAAAGCAGGGAACCGTGGCTTGTCGATGAGCAGTTCTTC
size: .; D: .; V: TRBV11-3; J: TRBJ2-1; CDR3: CASSGAQGRDEQFF; DNA: TGTGCCAGCAGTGGGGCCCAAGGCAGGGATGAGCAGTTCTTC
size: .; D: .; V: TRBV11-2; J: TRBJ2-2; CDR3: CASSRLPNTGELFF; DNA: TGTGCCAGTAGTAGACTACCGAACACCGGGGAGCTGTTTTTT
size: .; D: TRBD2; V: TRBV9; J: TRBJ2-7; CDR3: CASSVGPGAGGYEQYF; DNA: TGTGCCAGCAGCGTAGGCCCCGGGGCGGGGGGCTACGAGCAGTACTTC
size: .; D: .; V: TRBV2; J: TRBJ1-1; CDR3: CASSEGTGALNTEAFF; DNA: TGTGCCAGCAGTGAGGGGACTGGGGCCCTGAACACTGAAGCTTTCTTT
size: .; D: .; V: TRBV27; J: TRBJ1-1; CDR3: CASNRGTEAFF; DNA: TGTGCCAGCAACCGGGGTACTGAAGCTTTCTTT
size: .; D: TRBD2; V: TRBV14; J: TRBJ2-3; CDR3: CASSQDWSGGGSTDTQYF; DNA: TGTGCCAGCAGCCAAGATTGGAGCGGGGGGGGAAGCACAGATACGCAGTATTTT
size: .; D: TRBD1; V: TRBV10-3; J: TRBJ2-7; CDR3: CAISGPGQGVNEQYF; DNA: TGTGCCATCAGTGGGCCGGGACAGGGTGTCAACGAGCAGTACTTC
size: .; D: TRBD2; V: TRBV7-2; J: TRBJ2-3; CDR3: CASRSGGSVDTQYF; DNA: TGTGCCAGCAGGAGCGGGGGGTCGGTAGATACGCAGTATTTT
size: .; D: TRBD1; V: TRBV4-2; J: TRBJ1-5; CDR3: CASSQGTGANQPQHF; DNA: TGTGCCAGCAGCCAAGGGACAGGGGCTAATCAGCCCCAGCATTTT
size: .; D: .; V: TRBV30; J: TRBJ2-3; CDR3: CAFTQAGAGDTQYF; DNA: TGTGCCTTTACACAGGCGGGGGCTGGAGATACGCAGTATTTT
size: .; D: TRBD1; V: TRBV7-8; J: TRBJ1-4; CDR3: CASSTRGMDEKLFF; DNA: TGTGCCAGCAGCACCAGGGGGATGGATGAAAAACTGTTTTTT
size: .; D: .; V: TRBV4-1; J: TRBJ1-5; CDR3: CASSQVRAQGPQHF; DNA: TGCGCCAGCAGCCAAGTGCGGGCCCAAGGGCCCCAGCATTTT
size: .; D: TRBD1; V: TRBV14; J: TRBJ2-2; CDR3: CASSQERTGGTGELFF; DNA: TGTGCCAGCAGCCAGGAACGGACAGGGGGGACCGGGGAGCTGTTTTTT
size: .; D: TRBD2; V: TRBV12-5; J: TRBJ2-5; CDR3: CASGVAGGPQETQYF; DNA: TGTGCTAGTGGTGTAGCGGGGGGGCCGCAAGAGACCCAGTACTTC
size: once; D: TRBD1; V: TRBV19; J: TRBJ2-1; CDR3: CASSMQRTGGNNEQFF; DNA: TGTGCCAGTAGTATGCAGAGGACAGGGGGCAACAATGAGCAGTTCTTC
size: .; D: .; V: TRBV7-3; J: TRBJ2-1; CDR3: CASSHRTDGNEQFF; DNA: TGTGCCAGCAGTCACCGGACGGACGGCAATGAGCAGTTCTTC
size: .; D: .; V: TRBV27; J: TRBJ2-7; CDR3: CASSLSSGYEQYF; DNA: TGTGCCAGCAGTTTATCGTCAGGCTACGAGCAGTACTTC
size: once; D: .; V: TRBV7-9; J: TRBJ1-5; CDR3: CASSFGASAQHF; DNA: TGTGCCAGCAGCTTCGGGGCCTCGGCCCAGCATTTT
size: .; D: .; V: TRBV9; J: TRBJ2-7; CDR3: CASSTGSTSYEQYF; DNA: TGTGCCAGCAGTACAGGGTCGACATCCTACGAGCAGTACTTC
size: .; D: .; V: TRBV6-4; J: TRBJ1-4; CDR3: CATPNGKSNEKLFF; DNA: TGTGCCACCCCCAATGGTAAATCTAATGAAAAACTGTTTTTT
size: .; D: TRBD1; V: TRBV7-8; J: TRBJ2-7; CDR3: CASSRGQAGDEQYF; DNA: TGTGCCAGCAGCAGGGGACAGGCCGGTGACGAGCAGTACTTC
size: .; D: .; V: TRBV4-3; J: TRBJ2-1; CDR3: CASSQMDRNNEQFF; DNA: TGCGCCAGCAGCCAAATGGACAGAAACAATGAGCAGTTCTTC
size: .; D: .; V: TRBV3-1/TRBV3-2; J: TRBJ1-3; CDR3: CASSQEWVGGNTIYF; DNA: TGTGCCAGCAGCCAAGAGTGGGTAGGTGGAAACACCATATATTTT
size: few; D: .; V: TRBV12-3/TRBV12-4; J: TRBJ2-2; CDR3: CASSLQSPGELFF; DNA: TGTGCCAGCAGTTTACAGAGTCCGGGGGAGCTGTTTTTT
size: .; D: .; V: TRBV3-1/TRBV3-2; J: TRBJ1-1; CDR3: CASSHKSGLNTEAFF; DNA: TGTGCCAGCAGCCATAAGTCGGGGCTAAACACTGAAGCTTTCTTT
size: .; D: .; V: TRBV19; J: TRBJ2-1; CDR3: CASSIARDNEQFF; DNA: TGTGCCAGTAGTATAGCCAGGGACAATGAGCAGTTCTTC
size: .; D: .; V: TRBV5-1; J: TRBJ1-5; CDR3: CASSTGPSSGGNQPQHF; DNA: TGCGCCAGCAGCACCGGACCCTCGTCGGGTGGCAATCAGCCCCAGCATTTT
size: .; D: .; V: TRBV21-1; J: TRBJ2-1; CDR3: CASSKPRRFFCGTAYNEQFF; DNA: TGTGCCAGCAGCAAACCTAGACGTTTTTTTTGCGGGACAGCCTACAATGAGCAGTTCTTC
size: .; D: .; V: TRBV2; J: TRBJ2-5; CDR3: CASMWVSGDTQETQYF; DNA: TGTGCCAGCATGTGGGTCAGCGGGGACACCCAAGAGACCCAGTACTTC
size: .; D: TRBD1; V: TRBV29-1; J: TRBJ1-3; CDR3: CSVLTGGSGNTIYF; DNA: TGCAGCGTCCTTACAGGGGGCTCTGGAAACACCATATATTTT
size: .; D: .; V: TRBV12-5; J: TRBJ2-1; CDR3: CASGIQGSSYNEQFF; DNA: TGTGCTAGTGGTATACAGGGTAGCTCCTACAATGAGCAGTTCTTC
size: .; D: .; V: TRBV15; J: TRBJ1-3; CDR3: CATSYLSGNTIYF; DNA: TGTGCCACCAGCTACCTCTCTGGAAACACCATATATTTT
size: .; D: TRBD1; V: TRBV19; J: TRBJ2-7; CDR3: CASSLRGTGFEQYF; DNA: TGTGCCAGTAGTCTACGTGGGACAGGGTTCGAGCAGTACTTC
size: once; D: .; V: TRBV19; J: TRBJ1-2; CDR3: CASKFTKGRADYGYTF; DNA: TGTGCCAGTAAATTTACCAAGGGCAGGGCGGACTATGGCTACACCTTC
size: .; D: .; V: TRBV11-2; J: TRBJ2-3; CDR3: CASSLARWKGVDGTDTQYF; DNA: TGTGCCAGCAGCTTAGCCCGGTGGAAGGGGGTCGACGGAACAGATACGCAGTATTTT
size: .; D: TRBD1; V: TRBV3-1/TRBV3-2; J: TRBJ1-6; CDR3: CASSLGTGEVGSPLHF; DNA: TGTGCCAGCAGCCTCGGGACAGGGGAGGTTGGATCACCCCTCCACTTT
size: .; D: .; V: TRBV7-3; J: TRBJ2-1; CDR3: CASSLEALNEQFF; DNA: TGTGCCAGCAGCTTGGAGGCCCTCAATGAGCAGTTCTTC
size: .; D: .; V: TRBV11-2; J: TRBJ1-2; CDR3: CASSWSAYGYTF; DNA: TGTGCCAGCAGCTGGTCAGCCTATGGCTACACCTTC
size: .; D: .; V: TRBV18; J: TRBJ1-4; CDR3: CASSPRGNEKLFF; DNA: TGTGCCAGCTCACCGAGGGGGAATGAAAAACTGTTTTTT
size: .; D: TRBD1; V: TRBV5-1; J: TRBJ2-7; CDR3: CASSYPGQGVYEQYF; DNA: TGCGCCAGCAGCTATCCGGGACAGGGGGTCTACGAGCAGTACTTC
size: few; D: .; V: TRBV28; J: TRBJ1-2; CDR3: CASSTGHYGYTF; DNA: TGTGCCAGCAGTACGGGGCATTATGGCTACACCTTC
size: .; D: .; V: TRBV6-5; J: TRBJ1-2; CDR3: CASSLQEGGGYTF; DNA: TGTGCCAGCAGTCTTCAGGAGGGGGGCGGCTACACCTTC
size: .; D: .; V: TRBV4-1; J: TRBJ2-6; CDR3: CASSPAAGTGQWGANVLTF; DNA: TGCGCCAGCAGCCCGGCCGCAGGTACAGGTCAGTGGGGGGCCAACGTCCTGACTTTC
size: .; D: TRBD1; V: TRBV7-3; J: TRBJ2-1; CDR3: CASSQLGTEYYNEQFF; DNA: TGTGCCAGCAGCCAACTAGGGACAGAGTACTACAATGAGCAGTTCTTC
size: .; D: TRBD2; V: TRBV19; J: TRBJ2-5; CDR3: CASSLHPSSGGVETQYF; DNA: TGTGCCAGTAGTCTCCACCCTTCGAGCGGGGGGGTCGAGACCCAGTACTTC
size: .; D: TRBD1; V: TRBV18; J: TRBJ2-7; CDR3: CASSPTGTGHYEQYF; DNA: TGTGCCAGCTCACCAACCGGGACAGGCCACTACGAGCAGTACTTC
size: few; D: .; V: TRBV23-1; J: TRBJ2-7; CDR3: CASSQGDGENEQYF; DNA: TGCGCCAGCAGTCAAGGGGACGGGGAGAACGAGCAGTACTTC
size: .; D: TRBD1; V: TRBV5-6; J: TRBJ1-5; CDR3: CASSRGQLRGGNQPQHF; DNA: TGTGCCAGCAGCCGGGGACAGTTACGTGGGGGCAATCAGCCCCAGCATTTT
size: .; D: .; V: TRBV5-6; J: TRBJ2-7; CDR3: CASSLALYSYEQYF; DNA: TGTGCCAGCAGCTTGGCCCTGTACTCCTACGAGCAGTACTTC
size: .; D: TRBD1; V: TRBV5-8; J: TRBJ1-2; CDR3: CASSLENRGRFDGYTF; DNA: TGTGCCAGCAGCTTAGAAAACAGGGGAAGGTTCGATGGCTACACCTTC
size: .; D: TRBD1; V: TRBV4-1; J: TRBJ1-5; CDR3: CASSRGQGYSNQPQHF; DNA: TGCGCCAGCAGCCGCGGACAGGGCTACAGCAATCAGCCCCAGCATTTT
size: .; D: .; V: TRBV7-2; J: TRBJ1-5; CDR3: CASSPLRDSNQPQHF; DNA: TGTGCCAGCAGCCCCTTAAGGGATAGCAATCAGCCCCAGCATTTT
size: .; D: .; V: TRBV7-8; J: TRBJ1-1; CDR3: CASSLEGRWDTEAFF; DNA: TGTGCCAGCAGCTTAGAGGGAAGATGGGACACTGAAGCTTTCTTT
size: .; D: .; V: TRBV12-3/TRBV12-4; J: TRBJ1-1; CDR3: CASSLVGRTEAFF; DNA: TGTGCCAGCAGTTTAGTCGGCCGAACTGAAGCTTTCTTT
size: .; D: TRBD1; V: TRBV6-2/TRBV6-3; J: TRBJ2-1; CDR3: CASSYRDSYNEQFF; DNA: TGTGCCAGCAGTTACCGGGACAGCTACAATGAGCAGTTCTTC